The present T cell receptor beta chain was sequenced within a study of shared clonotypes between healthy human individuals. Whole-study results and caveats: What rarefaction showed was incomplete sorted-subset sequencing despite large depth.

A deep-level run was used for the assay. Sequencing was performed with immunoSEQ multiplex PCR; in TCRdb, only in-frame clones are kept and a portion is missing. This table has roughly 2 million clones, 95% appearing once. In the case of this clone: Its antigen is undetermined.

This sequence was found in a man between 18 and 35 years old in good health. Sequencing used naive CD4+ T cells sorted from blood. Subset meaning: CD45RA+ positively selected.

DNA for the CDR3: TGTGCCAGCAATCCTCTAGCCGGGGTGAAGGAGCAGTTCTTC. Its protein is CASNPLAGVKEQFF. V usage is TRBV6-1 and J usage is TRBJ2-1; a possible D gene is TRBD2 (5 bases). This CDR3 spans 14 amino acids. Germline lookup yields CDR1 MNHNS and CDR2 SASEGT. V was trimmed by 7 bases and J by 10 bases, leaving 20 bases between them.